The clone carrying this TCR beta chain was counted only a few times. The entry originates in a study of blood T cell repertoires in COVID-19. As for the study in general: Sites across the United States, Italy and Spain contributed samples from acute and convalescent COVID-19.

The V and J ends lost 7 bases and 2 bases, in that order; junction bases with no gene match: 10. From germline, CDR1 is SNHLY and CDR2 FYNNEI. This CDR3 region has 15 residues. As handled by the study authors: Reference gene primer amplification yielded estimated nucleated cell counts. Clones were read by immunoSEQ multiplex PCR, and TCRdb kept only the in-frame ones, dropping some. Clonal size and the V and J genes are those of that table, whereas D and trimming came from the DNA. Here the sample spans just over 150,000 clones, 80% to 90% being singletons. The rearrangement uses TRBV2 and TRBJ1-1, with 7 bases identical to TRBD1. The source of this sequence is a woman in her seventies with acute or convalescent COVID-19. Material: peripheral blood. The CDR3 DNA is TGTGCCAGCAAGGAAGACAGGGTGACAAACACTGAAGCTTTCTTT. Protein product: CASKEDRVTNTEAFF.